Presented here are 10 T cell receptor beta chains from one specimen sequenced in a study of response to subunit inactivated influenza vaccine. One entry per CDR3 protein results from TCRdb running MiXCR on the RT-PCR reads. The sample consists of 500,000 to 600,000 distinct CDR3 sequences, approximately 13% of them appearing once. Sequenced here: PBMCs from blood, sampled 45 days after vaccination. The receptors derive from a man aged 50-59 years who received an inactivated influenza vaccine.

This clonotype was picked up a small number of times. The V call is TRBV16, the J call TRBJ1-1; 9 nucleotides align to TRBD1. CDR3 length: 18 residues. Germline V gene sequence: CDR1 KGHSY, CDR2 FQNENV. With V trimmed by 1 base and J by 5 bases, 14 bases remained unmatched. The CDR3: CASSQFRPGTGLGTEAFF. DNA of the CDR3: TGTGCCAGCAGCCAATTTCGTCCCGGGACAGGGTTGGGTACTGAAGCTTTCTTT. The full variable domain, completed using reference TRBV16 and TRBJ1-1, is GEEVAQTPKHLVRGEGQKAKLYCAPIKGHSYVFWYQQVLKNEFKFLISFQNENVFDETGMPKERFSAKCLPNSPCSLEIQATKLEDSAVYFCASSQFRPGTGLGTEAFFGQGTRLTVV.

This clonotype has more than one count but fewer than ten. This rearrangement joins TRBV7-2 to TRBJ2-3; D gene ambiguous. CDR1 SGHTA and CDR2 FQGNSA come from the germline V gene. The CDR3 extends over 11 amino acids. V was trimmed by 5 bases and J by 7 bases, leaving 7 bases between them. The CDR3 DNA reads TGTGCCAGCAGCCTCCGTAATACGCAGTATTTT. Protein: CASSLRNTQYF.

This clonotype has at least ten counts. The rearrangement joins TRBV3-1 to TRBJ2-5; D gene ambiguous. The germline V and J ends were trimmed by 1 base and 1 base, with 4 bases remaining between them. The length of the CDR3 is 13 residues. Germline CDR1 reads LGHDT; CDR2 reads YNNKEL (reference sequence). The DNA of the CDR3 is TGTGCCAGCAGCCAAGTTCCCCAAGAGACCCAGTACTTC. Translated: CASSQVPQETQYF.

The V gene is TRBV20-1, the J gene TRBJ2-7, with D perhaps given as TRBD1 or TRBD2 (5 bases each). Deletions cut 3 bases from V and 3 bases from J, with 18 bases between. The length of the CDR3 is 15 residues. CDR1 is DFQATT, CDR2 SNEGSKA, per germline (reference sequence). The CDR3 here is CSASASGRLRYEQYF. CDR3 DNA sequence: TGCAGTGCTAGTGCGTCAGGGAGATTACGCTACGAGCAGTACTTC.

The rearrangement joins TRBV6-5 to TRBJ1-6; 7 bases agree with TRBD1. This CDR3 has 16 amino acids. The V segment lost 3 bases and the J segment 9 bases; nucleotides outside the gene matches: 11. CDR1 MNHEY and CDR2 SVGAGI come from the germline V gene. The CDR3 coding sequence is TGTGCCAGCAGTTATCAGACAGGGAGAAGTGGTTCACCCCTCCACTTT. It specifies CASSYQTGRSGSPLHF.

The DNA of the CDR3 is TGCAGTGCTAGAGATCAGCAATCCGGGACCCGGGGGCGTAATGAGCAGTTCTTC. Residues: CSARDQQSGTRGRNEQFF. The chain uses TRBV20-1 and TRBJ2-1; D is tentatively TRBD1 or TRBD2 (6 bases each). V lost 0 bases and J 7 bases, leaving 25 bases between the germline ends. CDR1 and CDR2 from the germline V gene are DFQATT and SNEGSKA (reference sequence). The CDR3 totals 18 residues.

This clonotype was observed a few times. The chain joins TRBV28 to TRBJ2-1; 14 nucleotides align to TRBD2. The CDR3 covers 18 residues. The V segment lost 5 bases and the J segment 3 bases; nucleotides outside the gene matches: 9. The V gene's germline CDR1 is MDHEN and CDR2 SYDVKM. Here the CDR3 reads CASSRRQGLAGVYNEQFF. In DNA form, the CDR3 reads TGTGCCAGCAGTCGGCGACAGGGACTAGCGGGAGTCTACAATGAGCAGTTCTTC.

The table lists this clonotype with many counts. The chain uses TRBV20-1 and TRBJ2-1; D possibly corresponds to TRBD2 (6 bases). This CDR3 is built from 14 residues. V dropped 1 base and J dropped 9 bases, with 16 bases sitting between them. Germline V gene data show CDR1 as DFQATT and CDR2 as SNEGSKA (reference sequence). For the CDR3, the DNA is TGCAGTGCTAGAGCGGTAGAAATGGGGGGTGAGCAGTTCTTC. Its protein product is CSARAVEMGGEQFF.

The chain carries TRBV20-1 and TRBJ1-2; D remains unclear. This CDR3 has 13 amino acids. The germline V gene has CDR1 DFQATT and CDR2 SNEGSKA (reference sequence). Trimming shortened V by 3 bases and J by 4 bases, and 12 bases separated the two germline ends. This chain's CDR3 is CSASNANIYGYTF. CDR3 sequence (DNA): TGCAGTGCTAGTAACGCCAATATCTATGGCTACACCTTC.

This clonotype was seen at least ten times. The CDR3, as DNA: TGTGCCATCAGTCATACGGTACTCGGGACTAGCGGTACCACGAACACCGGGGAGCTGTTTTTT. As protein: CAISHTVLGTSGTTNTGELFF. The chain has TRBV10-3 and TRBJ2-2; TRBD2 matches at 11 bases. The CDR3 runs to 21 residues. Looked up from germline, CDR1 is ENHRY and CDR2 is SYGVKD. V shed 5 bases and J 0 bases; nucleotides not matched to a gene: 17.